This TCR beta chain was recovered during a study of cytomegalovirus exposure and HLA in healthy donors. Deletions cut 0 bases from V and 6 bases from J, with 8 bases between. Germline V gene sequence: CDR1 GTSNPN, CDR2 SVGIG (reference sequence). There are 13 residues in the CDR3. A multiplex PCR was run with 60 Vbeta primers and 13 Jbeta primers. Sequencing used immunoSEQ multiplex PCR; TCRdb keeps in-frame clones, though not all of them. The sample shows about 76,000 clones, more than 75% of them seen only once. A few counts support this clone. The gene calls are TRBV30 and TRBJ2-2; the D gene is possibly TRBD1 (5 bases). This sequence originates from a male donor in good health and CMV-seropositive. Sequenced material: PBMCs. The chain's CDR3 is CAWSVRDAGELFF. In DNA form, the CDR3 reads TGTGCCTGGAGTGTCAGGGATGCCGGGGAGCTGTTTTTT. The full variable domain, in which reference TRBV30 and TRBJ2-2 provide the parts outside the CDR3, is SQTIHQWPATLVQPVGSPLSLECTVEGTSNPNLYWYRQAAGRGLQLLFYSVGIGQISSEVPQNLSASRPQDRQFILSSKKLLLSDSGFYLCAWSVRDAGELFFGEGSRLTVL.